The TCR beta chain under discussion was sequenced for a study of CXCR3-negative and CXCR3-positive naive CD8 T cells. Study-wide points: Diversity proved comparably high across both naive subsets and much lower in memory CD8+ cells. The majority of assays used fresh PBMCs, and CXCR3 expression partially decreased after cryopreservation.

This CDR3 spans 11 amino acids. Germline loops: CDR1 MNHNY, CDR2 SVGAGI (reference sequence). Concerning this clonotype itself: The antigen is unknown.

The libraries of TRB cDNA were constructed through 5' RACE using UMI labels. No DNA is given; TCRdb re-called the 5' RACE reads and lists each CDR3 protein once. Its listing shows 130,000 or so distinct CDR3 sequences. This clonotype was sampled from a human donor in good health. Some clones in this sample may be carry-over from other donors' samples. This chain links TRBV6-6 with TRBJ2-5; TCRdb picks TRBD2, but there is no DNA to check that call. Sequenced: naive CXCR3- CD8+ T cells from blood. Subset denoted: CD45RO-CCR7+CD27+CD95- naive CD8+ T cells lacking CXCR3 (TNR3-). The CDR3 is CASRGGETQYF.